The entry below gives a single T cell receptor beta chain sequence along with its context. Its cognate antigen has yet to be identified. Per-base quality was not reported, and no clone a single base away is much larger than it. The immunoSEQ multiplex PCR assay was used to generate TCR libraries, with TCR-beta and/or TCR-alpha/delta assays applied to each sample. The amplified TCR libraries were sequenced using the Illumina high-throughput platform. On the authors' methods: Clustering and dimensionality reduction relied on pairwise TCRdist distances among GMM-specific receptors from T cells that were either sorted ex vivo or expanded in vitro. Each clinical repertoire received a mean NN-distance score, defined as the average TCRdist to the nearest 10% of tetramer-positive reference sequences. GEM TCR motif frequency was computed as the fraction of unique TCRs matching known GEM sequences by V/J usage and CDR3 length. Linear discriminant analysis with leave-one-out cross-validation, implemented in scikit-learn, was used to classify active tuberculosis. TCRdb re-hosts the immuneACCESS table, in-frame sequences only. Its copies lack some clones; in the studies checked, an unresolved V gene accounts for under half of them, and the cause for the rest is not known. V, J and clone size reflect that table, while D and trimming were determined from the DNA. The sample has just under 45,000 clones on record, around 94% of them singletons. The ten largest clones represent less than 2% of the sample.

The sample is drawn from a study of T cells in tuberculosis (dated 2018 in TCRdb). The study in broad terms: The study combined CD1B tetramers and high-throughput TCR immunosequencing to characterize T cells specific for the mycobacterial lipid antigen glucose monomycolate (GMM). In a South African clinical cohort, IGRA-negative adolescents, IGRA-positive adolescents with latent tuberculosis and adults with active tuberculosis were compared, with 9 to 10 people in each group.

Broad study findings and their caveats: With the diverse GMM-specific repertoire as input, a classifier achieved around 90% accuracy (AUROC 0.75 to 0.9), whereas GEM motif frequencies as input gave 70% accuracy. The smaller NN-distances were partly driven by shorter CDR3-alpha lengths in active tuberculosis patients, and the difference for TCR-beta did not reach statistical significance. Smaller mean NN-distances to GMM-specific TCRs were observed in active tuberculosis TCR-alpha repertoires than in IGRA-negative controls, suggesting clonal expansion of GMM-specific TCRs. Clinical samples were chosen by availability of cryopreserved specimens, and active tuberculosis cases were adults while controls were adolescents.

The CDR3 goes from the cysteine to the phenylalanine over 15 residues. The read is trimmed to its CDR3 DNA, 45 bases read in frame from base 1. The germline V gene gives CDR1 as LGHNA and CDR2 as YSLEER. V is pruned by 4 bases and J by 4 bases, leaving 5 bases of the junction without a gene match. At study entry, adolescents were screened for latent tuberculosis infection by tuberculin skin test and QuantiFERON-TB GOLD In-Tube IGRA. Immunosequencing was performed on unsorted cryopreserved PBMC and covered 100,000 or so T cells per clinical donor on average. Eleven high schools in the Worcester region of the Western Cape, South Africa, served as enrollment sites for adolescents aged 12 to 18 years. Ten M. tuberculosis-infected adolescents and roughly ten uninfected adolescents were selected, with the two groups matched for age and sex. Adolescent PBMC were isolated from freshly drawn heparinized blood by density centrifugation and cryopreserved.

The chain joins TRBV4-3 to TRBJ1-2; 11 junctional bases match TRBD1. The specimen sequenced was PBMCs. The receptor was isolated from a donor between 10 and 29 years old with latent tuberculosis or without tuberculosis infection. Some clones in this sample may be carry-over from other donors' samples. The CDR3 amino acid sequence is: CASSRGQGAFYGYTF. In nucleotides, the sequence is TGCGCCAGCAGCCGAGGACAGGGGGCCTTCTATGGCTACACCTTC.